These 27 T cell receptor beta chains originate from one sample sequenced in a study of beta chain features in type 1 diabetes. Study conclusions and caveats: Patients with Type 1 diabetes showed moderately but significantly shorter TCRB CDR3s in all four CD4+ subsets.

The antigens these receptors bind are not known. All of the isolated RNA was reverse transcribed, so expressed TCRB transcripts were sequenced. TCRdb's table, derived via immunoSEQ multiplex PCR, lists solely in-frame clones and lacks some. The data contain some 270,000 clones, under 13% of them singletons. The source material was naive CD4+ T cells from blood. These receptors were obtained from a young man with type 1 diabetes.

V and J are TRBV29-1 and TRBJ2-6; TRBD1 agrees at 8 bases. The germline V gene has CDR1 SQVTM and CDR2 ANQGSEA. The V and J ends lost 6 bases and 0 bases, in that order; junction bases with no gene match: 4. The CDR3 is made up of 15 amino acids. The CDR3 coding sequence is TGCAGCGTCCAGGGGGCGGCCTCTGGGGCCAACGTCCTGACTTTC. This translates into CSVQGAASGANVLTF.

Only a few counts were recorded for this clone. The chain couples TRBV19 to TRBJ1-5; D is ambiguous. CDR1 and CDR2 from the germline V gene are LNHDA and SQIVND (reference sequence). The CDR3 covers 14 residues. V was cut by 3 bases and J by 5 bases, with 11 bases left in between. CDR3 loop: CASSIRQSDQPQHF. For the CDR3, the DNA is TGTGCCAGTAGTATTCGGCAGAGCGATCAGCCCCAGCATTTT.

The gene calls are TRBV7-2 and TRBJ2-3, with D unclear. The CDR3 loop spans 14 amino acids. The V gene's germline CDR1 is SGHTA and CDR2 FQGNSA. The V and J ends lost 2 bases and 3 bases respectively, with 9 bases between them. CDR3 in DNA: TGTGCCAGCAGCTTATACAGAAGAACAGATACGCAGTATTTT. This sequence encodes CASSLYRRTDTQYF.

This sequence joins TRBV7-9 and TRBJ2-2, with D possibly matching TRBD2 (5 bases). Per germline, CDR1 SEHNR and CDR2 FQNEAQ (reference sequence). The V end lost 3 bases, the J end lost 7 bases, and 9 bases lay between the germline ends. This CDR3 spans 13 amino acids. In nucleotides, the CDR3 is TGTGCCAGCAGCTTTCAGCGGAACGGGGAGCTGTTTTTT. Encoded protein: CASSFQRNGELFF.

The chain recombines TRBV7-8 with TRBJ1-5; D gene ambiguous. The CDR3 is 15 residues long. Germline V gene sequence: CDR1 SGHVS, CDR2 FQNEAQ. Trimming pared 5 bases from V and 3 bases from J, leaving 14 bases between. The chain's CDR3 is CASSLMAHNNQPQHF. The CDR3 DNA reads as TGTGCCAGCAGCCTGATGGCCCATAACAATCAGCCCCAGCATTTT.

The chain recombines TRBV25-1 with TRBJ1-5; tentative D call: TRBD1 (6 bases). There are 15 residues in the CDR3. The germline V and J ends were trimmed by 4 bases and 3 bases, with 13 bases remaining between them. Germline V gene sequence: CDR1 MGHDK, CDR2 SYGVNS. The CDR3 is CASSGGQAFNQPQHF. In DNA form, the CDR3 reads TGTGCCAGCAGTGGGGGACAAGCCTTCAATCAGCCCCAGCATTTT.

DNA for the CDR3: TGTGCCAGCAGCCCGTGGGGACAGAGTTTACCACCCCTCCACTTT. Encoded protein: CASSPWGQSLPPLHF. The V call is TRBV7-9, the J call TRBJ1-6; 7 positions match TRBD1. The V segment lost 5 bases and the J segment 11 bases; nucleotides outside the gene matches: 12. Per germline, CDR1 SEHNR and CDR2 FQNEAQ (reference sequence). The CDR3 contains 15 residues. The whole variable domain, filled in from reference TRBV7-9 and TRBJ1-6, reads DTGVSQNPRHKITKRGQNVTFRCDPISEHNRLYWYRQTLGQGPEFLTYFQNEAQLEKSRLLSDRFSAERPKGSFSTLEIQRTEQGDSAMYLCASSPWGQSLPPLHFGNGTRLTVT.

V usage is TRBV5-1 and J usage is TRBJ2-5; 7 positions match TRBD1. The CDR3 has 14 amino acids. Germline V CDR1 and CDR2: SGHRS, YFSETQ. Trimming removed 0 bases from V and 4 bases from J; junction bases left unmatched: 3. Here the CDR3 reads CASSLAGTAETQYF. In DNA, the CDR3 is TGCGCCAGCAGCTTGGCCGGGACAGCAGAGACCCAGTACTTC.

The chain links TRBV29-1 to TRBJ2-3; perhaps TRBD1 as D (6 bases). Trimming stripped 7 bases from V and 6 bases from J, with 17 bases between. This CDR3 contains 13 residues. Germline CDR1 is SQVTM and CDR2 is ANQGSEA. CDR3 amino acids: CSARAGQWDTQYF. In nucleotides, the CDR3 is TGCAGCGCCCGGGCAGGACAGTGGGATACGCAGTATTTT.

CDR3 sequence (DNA): TGTGCCAGCAGTTTATTTCAACAGGGAACTGAAGCTTTCTTT. The encoded protein is CASSLFQQGTEAFF. V is TRBV28 and J is TRBJ1-1, with TRBD1 as a possible D gene (6 bases). Germline-derived CDR1 and CDR2 are MDHEN and SYDVKM. V was cut by 1 base and J by 5 bases, with 11 bases left in between. This CDR3 is built from 14 residues.

This rearrangement joins TRBV7-3 to TRBJ2-1, with D perhaps TRBD2 (6 bases). Germline CDR1 and CDR2: SGHTA and FQGTGA. Trimming removed 3 bases from V and 7 bases from J, with 13 bases in between. The CDR3 consists of 14 residues. CDR3 protein: CASSLTREINEQFF. The CDR3 DNA sequence: TGTGCCAGCAGCTTGACTAGAGAAATTAATGAGCAGTTCTTC.

DNA for the CDR3: TGTGCCAGCAGTCACCTGGGACAGGGCAATGAGCAGTTCTTC. It specifies CASSHLGQGNEQFF. The chain joins TRBV6-5 to TRBJ2-1; 9 bases are a match to TRBD1. The CDR3 is 14 residues long. The trim removed 5 bases at V and 6 bases at J, leaving 5 bases unmatched. Germline lookup yields CDR1 MNHEY and CDR2 SVGAGI.

J is TRBJ2-1 and V is TRBV30, with unresolved D. The V end was cut by 2 bases, the J end by 13 bases, with 12 bases between. The CDR3 is made up of 11 amino acids. Germline values: CDR1 GTSNPN, CDR2 SVGIG (reference sequence). The CDR3 spells CAWSNSLAQFF. The CDR3 DNA follows: TGTGCCTGGAGTAATAGCTTAGCTCAGTTCTTC.

This clone was detected only a few times. The rearrangement joins TRBV9 to TRBJ2-1; 9 nucleotides agree with TRBD2. Unmatched junction bases numbered 6, after V lost 4 bases and J lost 4 bases. CDR1 and CDR2 from the germline V gene are SGDLS and YYNGEE. The CDR3 has 15 residues. The CDR3 protein is CASSPGSGGYNEQFF. The DNA for the CDR3 is TGTGCCAGCAGCCCCGGGAGCGGGGGGTACAATGAGCAGTTCTTC.

V usage is TRBV5-6 and J usage is TRBJ2-3; D gene unclear. Germline V gives CDR1 SGHDT, CDR2 YYEEEE. V lost 4 bases and J 0 bases, leaving 12 bases between the germline ends. The CDR3 length is 15 residues. Written as DNA, the CDR3 is TGTGCCAGCAGCACAGACACCTCTAGCACAGATACGCAGTATTTT. Its protein is CASSTDTSSTDTQYF.

This clone has more than one count but fewer than ten. The V call is TRBV5-4, the J call TRBJ2-5; a weak D match, TRBD1 (5 bases). The germline V gene has CDR1 SGHNT and CDR2 YYREEE (reference sequence). V was trimmed by 2 bases and J by 5 bases, leaving 10 bases between them. The CDR3 spans 13 residues. CDR3 sequence: CASSFGHEETQYF. CDR3 coding DNA: TGTGCCAGCAGCTTCGGACATGAGGAGACCCAGTACTTC.

This clone was recorded a few times. The gene calls are TRBV2 and TRBJ2-1; 10 nucleotides line up with TRBD2. Germline V gives CDR1 SNHLY, CDR2 FYNNEI. The CDR3 loop spans 15 amino acids. Unmatched junction bases numbered 6, after V lost 4 bases and J lost 6 bases. The CDR3 bases are TGTGCCAGCAGTGGGATAGCGGGGGGATTCAATGAGCAGTTCTTC. It specifies CASSGIAGGFNEQFF.

This CDR3 reads CASRVEGASYEQYF. The CDR3 DNA reads as TGTGCCAGTAGGGTGGAGGGGGCCTCCTACGAGCAGTACTTC. The chain uses TRBV19 and TRBJ2-7; D possibly corresponds to TRBD1 (7 bases). V was shortened by 6 bases and J by 0 bases, with 12 bases between the two germline ends. Germline assignment: CDR1 LNHDA and CDR2 SQIVND (reference sequence). This CDR3 has 14 amino acids.

This chain joins TRBV4-1 and TRBJ2-7, with a weak D call TRBD2 (6 bases). This CDR3 has 14 amino acids. V lost 2 bases and J lost 6, with 14 bases in between. Germline V gene lookup returns CDR1 MGHRA and CDR2 YSYEKL. CDR3 sequence: CASSQRTNTGEQYF. The CDR3 nucleotides read TGCGCCAGCAGCCAACGGACTAATACTGGCGAGCAGTACTTC.

V is TRBV5-6 and J is TRBJ1-1, with a possible D match to TRBD1 (6 bases). The germline CDR1 and CDR2 sequences are SGHDT and YYEEEE. Trimming took off 5 bases at V and 4 bases at J, with 18 bases between the two ends. The CDR3 runs 15 residues. CDR3 sequence: CASRKRPTGITEAFF. Here the CDR3 DNA reads TGTGCCAGCAGGAAGAGACCGACAGGTATCACTGAAGCTTTCTTT.

This chain joins TRBV2 and TRBJ2-3, with 11 bases lining up with TRBD2. Per the germline V gene, CDR1 is SNHLY and CDR2 is FYNNEI. J was trimmed by 3 bases and V by 0 bases; bases with no gene match: 2. This CDR3 has 16 residues. The CDR3 here is CASSEAPSGGTDTQYF. The CDR3, as DNA: TGTGCCAGCAGTGAAGCGCCTAGCGGGGGGACAGATACGCAGTATTTT.

This chain links TRBV5-1 with TRBJ1-5; 10 bases are a match to TRBD1. This CDR3 comprises 16 residues. Germline CDR1 reads SGHRS; CDR2 reads YFSETQ. V trimming: 4 bases; J trimming: 3 bases; junction bases outside the gene matches: 7. The CDR3 DNA reads as TGCGCCAGCAGCAGCGGACAGGGGGGGAACAATCAGCCCCAGCATTTT. Translated, it gives CASSSGQGGNNQPQHF.

The V and J genes are TRBV7-2 and TRBJ1-2, with 11 bases fitting TRBD1. Germline V gene sequence: CDR1 SGHTA, CDR2 FQGNSA. The V segment lost 7 bases and the J segment 8 bases; nucleotides outside the gene matches: 9. The CDR3 sequence is 14 residues long. CDR3 protein: CASTLAGTGGGYTF. CDR3 sequence (DNA): TGTGCCAGCACTTTAGCTGGGACAGGGGGAGGCTACACCTTC.

The chain links TRBV4-2 to TRBJ2-7, with 10 bases identical to TRBD1. The J segment lost 7 bases and the V segment lost 1 base, leaving 16 bases of the junction unmatched. CDR1 LGHNA and CDR2 YNFKEQ come from the germline V gene. The CDR3 runs to 18 residues. CDR3 sequence: CASSQGFLSDRGGSEQYF. The CDR3 region has the DNA TGTGCCAGCAGCCAAGGGTTTTTGTCGGACAGGGGGGGTTCGGAGCAGTACTTC.

The rearrangement links TRBV2 to TRBJ2-7; D remains unclear. Germline values: CDR1 SNHLY, CDR2 FYNNEI. The CDR3 has 11 residues. V lost 2 bases to trimming and J lost 5 bases, with 4 bases between them. CDR3 nucleotide sequence: TGTGCCAGCAGTGAAACACACGAGCAGTACTTC. It translates to CASSETHEQYF.

V gene TRBV5-1 combines with J gene TRBJ2-1, with D perhaps matching TRBD1 (6 bases). The germline CDR1 and CDR2 sequences are SGHRS and YFSETQ. Trimming took off 5 bases at V and 7 bases at J, with 16 bases between the two ends. The CDR3 loop spans 14 amino acids. The DNA of the CDR3 is TGCGCCAGCAGTTCAGGGGTTTTGGGGAATGAGCAGTTCTTC. It yields the protein CASSSGVLGNEQFF. Drawing the rest from reference TRBV5-1 and TRBJ2-1, the complete variable domain is KAGVTQTPRYLIKTRGQQVTLSCSPISGHRSVSWYQQTPGQGLQFLFEYFSETQRNKGNFPGRFSGRQFSNSRSEMNVSTLELGDSALYLCASSSGVLGNEQFFGPGTRLTVL.

V usage is TRBV18 and J usage is TRBJ2-1, with D possibly matching TRBD1 (5 bases). V was clipped by 6 bases and J by 8 bases, with 14 bases between them. The CDR3 runs to 13 residues. In germline, CDR1 is KGHSH, CDR2 LQKENI. The CDR3 loop reads CASSLPGSDEQFF. The CDR3 nucleotides are TGTGCCAGCTCCCTACCAGGGTCCGATGAGCAGTTCTTC.